This entry is about one T cell receptor (beta chain). No antigen is known for it. Between the trimmed V and J ends, which lost 2 bases and 2 bases, there was a span of 16 bases. The CDR3 is made up of 17 amino acids. Germline V gene data show CDR1 as MDHEN and CDR2 as SYDVKM. Assay used: immunoSEQ multiplex PCR; TCRdb lists only in-frame clones, some missing. The data contain about 99,000 clones, over 85% of them singletons. These data belong to a study of T cell responses to AZD1222 COVID-19 vaccine. In the study overall: Second-dose timings of about 4 or about 12 weeks were pooled.

Findings and limits, study-wide: Of spike-specific TCRs, nearly half reportedly target regions left unmutated in variants. Of the AZD1222 recipients, only 5 or 6 were seropositive at baseline.

The chain employs TRBV28 and TRBJ1-5; D gene uncertain. Sequencing was performed on peripheral blood, taken on day 0 of AZD1222 vaccination. The receptor was isolated from an adult in good health. Here the CDR3 DNA reads TGTGCCAGCAGTTTAGAGATGCAACTAAGAGGCAATCAGCCCCAGCATTTT. It translates to CASSLEMQLRGNQPQHF.